One sample yielded the 4 T cell receptor beta chains listed below, sequenced in a study of cytomegalovirus exposure and HLA in healthy donors. Both 60 Vbeta primers and 13 Jbeta primers went into the PCR. Using immunoSEQ multiplex PCR, the repertoire was profiled, and TCRdb retains in-frame clones only, with some absent. The sample is made up of around 75,000 clones, and the top ten hold 4.5% to 6% of it. Sequences were obtained from PBMCs. These receptors were obtained from a man aged 35 to 55 in good health and CMV-seronegative.

The rearrangement joins TRBV7-2 to TRBJ2-1, with 11 bases fitting TRBD2. V lost 1 base to trimming and J lost 6 bases; unmatched junction nucleotides: 2. CDR3 length equals 15 residues. CDR1 and CDR2 from the germline V gene are SGHTA and FQGNSA. The CDR3 DNA sequence: TGTGCCAGCAGCTTAGTTCTAGCGGGAGGCAATGAGCAGTTCTTC. It translates to CASSLVLAGGNEQFF.

The genes are TRBV25-1 and TRBJ2-5; TRBD2 matches at 12 bases. CDR1 and CDR2 (germline): MGHDK, SYGVNS. The CDR3 runs to 18 residues. V lost 3 bases and J lost 4; bases outside the gene matches: 12. The CDR3 reads CASSDLAGGLVRRETQYF. As DNA, the CDR3 is TGTGCCAGCAGTGACCTAGCGGGGGGGCTTGTGAGGAGAGAGACCCAGTACTTC.

The chain carries TRBV4-1 and TRBJ1-1; D remains ambiguous. Deletions cut 1 base from V and 1 base from J, with 10 bases between. From germline, CDR1 is MGHRA and CDR2 YSYEKL. The CDR3 length is 15 residues. This CDR3 is CASSQAPVTNTEAFF. The CDR3 DNA sequence: TGCGCCAGCAGCCAAGCTCCGGTCACGAACACTGAAGCTTTCTTT.

V gene TRBV4-2 combines with J gene TRBJ2-3; TRBD2 matches 13 bases. The CDR3 sequence is 16 residues long. V was pared by 4 bases and J by 2 bases, with 3 bases of the junction left unmatched. Germline V lookup: CDR1 LGHNA, CDR2 YNFKEQ. The chain's CDR3 is CASSRGTSGDTDTQYF. The CDR3 nucleotides are TGTGCCAGCAGCCGAGGGACTAGCGGGGACACAGATACGCAGTATTTT.